This section outlines one TCR beta chain sequence together with its context. What it recognizes is unknown. One end of the junction fails to match germline, which may point to a read error. Every TCR beta cDNA library bore unique molecular identifiers. TCRdb re-called the PCR reads through MiXCR, storing one row per CDR3 protein. The data hold 650,000 to 850,000 distinct CDR3 sequences, with approximately 57% observed a single time. This sample is drawn from a study of post-analysis software for immune sequencing data. Findings and caveats of the study: Compared with controls, patients had more of about 5 TRBV segments, including TRBV5-6, TRBV5-1 and TRBV20-1.

The germline gives CDR1 SSHAT, CDR2 FNYEAQ (reference sequence). The CDR3 is made up of 13 amino acids. The sample taken for sequencing was blood. The chain carries TRBV7-7 and TRBJ2-5; D is uncertain. TRBJ2-7 explains the end of the DNA better; the J call may be wrong. The receptor was isolated from a girl between 5 and 17 years old with multiple sclerosis. CDR3 protein: CASSLMLGSEQYF. The CDR3 region has the DNA TGTGCTAGCAGCTTAATGCTGGGATCCGAGCAGTACTTC.